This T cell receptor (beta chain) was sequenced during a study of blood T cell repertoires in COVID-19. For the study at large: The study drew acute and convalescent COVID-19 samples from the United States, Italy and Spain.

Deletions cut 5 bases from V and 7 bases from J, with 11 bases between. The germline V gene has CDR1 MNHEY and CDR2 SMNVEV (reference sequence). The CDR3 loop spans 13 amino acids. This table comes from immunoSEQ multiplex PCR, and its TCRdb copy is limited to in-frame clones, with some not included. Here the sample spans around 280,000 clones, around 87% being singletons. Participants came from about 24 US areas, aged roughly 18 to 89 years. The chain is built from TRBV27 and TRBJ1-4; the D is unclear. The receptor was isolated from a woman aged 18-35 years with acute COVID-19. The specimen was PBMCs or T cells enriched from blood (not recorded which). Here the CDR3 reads CASSTTPSEKLFF. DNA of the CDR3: TGTGCCAGCAGTACCACACCCAGTGAAAAACTGTTTTTT.